The rows below give T cell receptor beta chains drawn from one sample of a study of cytomegalovirus exposure and HLA in healthy donors. The data were produced by immunoSEQ multiplex PCR, yet TCRdb's version contains in-frame clones alone and is incomplete. The sample yields under 150,000 clones, roughly 67% seen once. The source material was PBMCs. These TCRs come from a young man in good health and CMV-seropositive. Both conserved end residues are part of each CDR3. The D gene is left open where the match is weak. The size field is filled for only some rows; it gives once, few, many or a size class.

clone size: few
D gene: .
V gene: TRBV13
J gene: TRBJ2-7
CDR3 protein: CASSQRGEQYF
CDR3 DNA: TGTGCCAGCAGCCAAAGGGGCGAGCAGTACTTC

clone size: .
D gene: .
V gene: TRBV1
J gene: TRBJ2-2
CDR3 protein: CTSSRAGGAGELFF
CDR3 DNA: TGCACCAGCAGCCGCGCGGGGGGTGCCGGGGAGCTGTTTTTT

clone size: .
D gene: TRBD1
V gene: TRBV18
J gene: TRBJ2-3
CDR3 protein: CASSLQGASDTQYF
CDR3 DNA: TGTGCCAGCTCACTACAGGGGGCCTCAGATACGCAGTATTTT

clone size: once
D gene: TRBD2
V gene: TRBV5-1
J gene: TRBJ2-3
CDR3 protein: CASSRLAGEFTDTQYF
CDR3 DNA: TGCGCCAGCAGCCGACTAGCGGGGGAGTTCACAGATACGCAGTATTTT

clone size: once
D gene: .
V gene: TRBV19
J gene: TRBJ2-5
CDR3 protein: CASSRTVDQRTQYF
CDR3 DNA: TGTGCCAGTAGTAGGACAGTTGACCAGCGGACCCAGTACTTC

clone size: .
D gene: .
V gene: TRBV6-5
J gene: TRBJ2-7
CDR3 protein: CASSYSLRGGEQYF
CDR3 DNA: TGTGCCAGCAGTTACTCGTTGAGGGGGGGGGAGCAGTACTTC

clone size: .
D gene: TRBD2
V gene: TRBV5-5
J gene: TRBJ2-5
CDR3 protein: CASSSGGGSHRETQYF
CDR3 DNA: TGTGCCAGCAGTTCGGGCGGGGGATCCCATCGGGAGACCCAGTACTTC

clone size: .
D gene: TRBD2
V gene: TRBV6-1
J gene: TRBJ2-3
CDR3 protein: CASNLAGGTDTQYF
CDR3 DNA: TGTGCCAGCAATTTAGCGGGGGGGACAGATACGCAGTATTTT

clone size: once
D gene: .
V gene: TRBV7-9
J gene: TRBJ1-2
CDR3 protein: CASSPAGGREDGYTF
CDR3 DNA: TGTGCCAGCAGCCCCGCAGGTGGGAGAGAGGATGGCTACACCTTC

clone size: .
D gene: TRBD1
V gene: TRBV6-6
J gene: TRBJ1-5
CDR3 protein: CASSYSGGNQPQHF
CDR3 DNA: TGTGCCAGCAGTTATTCAGGGGGAAATCAGCCCCAGCATTTT

clone size: .
D gene: .
V gene: TRBV19
J gene: TRBJ2-1
CDR3 protein: CASTPVAGSPKEQFF
CDR3 DNA: TGTGCCAGTACCCCCGTCGCGGGATCGCCAAAAGAGCAGTTCTTC

clone size: .
D gene: TRBD2
V gene: TRBV5-1
J gene: TRBJ2-7
CDR3 protein: CASSLSGRGYEQYF
CDR3 DNA: TGCGCCAGCAGCTTGAGTGGGAGGGGCTACGAGCAGTACTTC

clone size: .
D gene: .
V gene: TRBV18
J gene: TRBJ1-5
CDR3 protein: CASSPWGGSNQPQHF
CDR3 DNA: TGTGCCAGCTCACCGTGGGGAGGGAGCAATCAGCCCCAGCATTTT

clone size: .
D gene: TRBD2
V gene: TRBV11-2
J gene: TRBJ2-3
CDR3 protein: CASSKNVAGGTDTQYF
CDR3 DNA: TGTGCCAGCAGCAAAAACGTAGCGGGGGGGACAGATACGCAGTATTTT

clone size: .
D gene: .
V gene: TRBV5-1
J gene: TRBJ2-7
CDR3 protein: CASSLEAVSYEQYF
CDR3 DNA: TGCGCCAGCAGCTTGGAAGCGGTTTCCTACGAGCAGTACTTC

clone size: .
D gene: TRBD2
V gene: TRBV2
J gene: TRBJ2-5
CDR3 protein: CASRPGTSGQETQYF
CDR3 DNA: TGTGCCAGCAGGCCCGGGACTAGCGGACAAGAGACCCAGTACTTC

clone size: .
D gene: .
V gene: TRBV11-2
J gene: TRBJ1-3
CDR3 protein: CASSPSAKLASGNTIYF
CDR3 DNA: TGTGCCAGCAGCCCCTCGGCGAAGCTAGCTTCTGGAAACACCATATATTTT

clone size: .
D gene: .
V gene: TRBV19
J gene: TRBJ1-2
CDR3 protein: CASSMTSGRGFGYTF
CDR3 DNA: TGTGCCAGTAGTATGACGTCTGGGCGGGGGTTTGGCTACACCTTC

clone size: few
D gene: TRBD1
V gene: TRBV4-1
J gene: TRBJ1-4
CDR3 protein: CASSQEGAGGEKLFF
CDR3 DNA: TGCGCCAGCAGCCAAGAAGGGGCAGGGGGTGAAAAACTGTTTTTT

clone size: .
D gene: TRBD2
V gene: TRBV7-2
J gene: TRBJ2-5
CDR3 protein: CASSYGLARSETQYF
CDR3 DNA: TGTGCCAGCAGCTACGGACTAGCCCGATCGGAGACCCAGTACTTC

clone size: few
D gene: TRBD1
V gene: TRBV6-5
J gene: TRBJ2-5
CDR3 protein: CASSSPTGEGMETQYF
CDR3 DNA: TGTGCCAGCAGTTCGCCCACAGGGGAAGGGATGGAGACCCAGTACTTC

clone size: .
D gene: .
V gene: TRBV4-1
J gene: TRBJ2-1
CDR3 protein: CASSQAVLSYNEQFF
CDR3 DNA: TGCGCCAGCAGTCAGGCCGTTCTAAGTTACAATGAGCAGTTCTTC

clone size: .
D gene: .
V gene: TRBV28
J gene: TRBJ1-6
CDR3 protein: CASRARGGSYNSPLHF
CDR3 DNA: TGTGCCAGCAGAGCGAGGGGGGGCTCCTATAATTCACCCCTCCACTTT

clone size: .
D gene: TRBD1
V gene: TRBV2
J gene: TRBJ1-4
CDR3 protein: CASSDRGGEKLFF
CDR3 DNA: TGTGCCAGCAGCGACAGGGGCGGTGAAAAACTGTTTTTT

clone size: .
D gene: TRBD1
V gene: TRBV4-1
J gene: TRBJ1-4
CDR3 protein: CASSQPGTANEKLFF
CDR3 DNA: TGCGCCAGCAGCCAGCCCGGGACAGCAAATGAAAAACTGTTTTTT

clone size: .
D gene: .
V gene: TRBV9
J gene: TRBJ1-1
CDR3 protein: CASSVDPGGGPNTEAFF
CDR3 DNA: TGTGCCAGCAGCGTAGACCCGGGGGGCGGCCCGAACACTGAAGCTTTCTTT

clone size: .
D gene: .
V gene: TRBV2
J gene: TRBJ1-2
CDR3 protein: CASSVGGLGYIF
CDR3 DNA: TGTGCCAGCAGTGTAGGCGGTCTTGGCTACATCTTC

clone size: .
D gene: .
V gene: TRBV7-9
J gene: TRBJ1-1
CDR3 protein: CASTTGAGDMNTEAFF
CDR3 DNA: TGTGCCAGCACCACCGGGGCAGGGGATATGAACACTGAAGCTTTCTTT

clone size: .
D gene: .
V gene: TRBV4-2
J gene: TRBJ1-2
CDR3 protein: CASSQVQGAANYGYTF
CDR3 DNA: TGTGCCAGCAGCCAAGTCCAAGGAGCAGCTAACTATGGCTACACCTTC

clone size: .
D gene: TRBD1
V gene: TRBV19
J gene: TRBJ1-1
CDR3 protein: CASSMTGATEAFF
CDR3 DNA: TGTGCCAGTAGTATGACAGGGGCCACTGAAGCTTTCTTT

clone size: .
D gene: TRBD1
V gene: TRBV7-9
J gene: TRBJ1-3
CDR3 protein: CASSPGQGPSGNTIYF
CDR3 DNA: TGTGCCAGCAGTCCGGGACAGGGGCCATCTGGAAACACCATATATTTT

clone size: once
D gene: TRBD2
V gene: TRBV2
J gene: TRBJ2-5
CDR3 protein: CASSEALAGGGETQYF
CDR3 DNA: TGTGCCAGCAGTGAAGCCCTGGCGGGGGGGGGAGAGACCCAGTACTTC